This is a list of T cell receptor beta chains from one sample in a study of shared clonotypes between healthy human individuals. Data came from immunoSEQ multiplex PCR; TCRdb stores just in-frame clones and leaves some out. The table includes over 850,000 clones, approximately 80% detected once. The sample was memory CD4+ T cells from PBMCs. The receptors shown here come from a man between 18 and 29 years old in good health. Some clones in this sample may be carry-over from other donors' samples. The CDR3 runs from the conserved cysteine through the conserved F or W. The D gene is left open where the match is weak. For some rows the clone size is stated as once, few or many, or as a class when expanded; others skip it.

abundance,j_gene,d_gene,len,v_gene,CDR3nt,CDR3aa
once,TRBJ1-2,TRBD1,15,TRBV5-1,TGCGCCAGCAGCCCTAGGACAGGGGTTGGCTATGGCTACACCTTC,CASSPRTGVGYGYTF
-,TRBJ2-3,TRBD2,15,TRBV7-3,TGTGCCAGCAGCCTGGGACTAGCGCGCCCAGATACGCAGTATTTT,CASSLGLARPDTQYF
once,TRBJ2-3,TRBD2,15,TRBV11-3,TGTGCCAGCAGCGGCCGGGGAGCGGGATCAGATACGCAGTATTTT,CASSGRGAGSDTQYF
few,TRBJ1-2,-,9,TRBV5-1,TGCGCCATCGACGTCGGCTACACCTTC,CAIDVGYTF
few,TRBJ1-1,-,11,TRBV18,TGTGCCAGCTCACCCGGGGGTGGAGCTTTCTTT,CASSPGGGAFF
-,TRBJ2-1,-,13,TRBV11-2,TGTGCCAGCGGTTCCATGTGGGGCAATGAGCAGTTCTTC,CASGSMWGNEQFF
many,TRBJ1-5,-,14,TRBV18,TGTGCCAGCTCACCAGGGACTGGCAATCAGCCCCAGCATTTT,CASSPGTGNQPQHF
-,TRBJ1-4,-,12,TRBV7-9,TGTGCCAGCAGCTTAGTCGATGAAAAACTGTTTTTT,CASSLVDEKLFF
-,TRBJ2-3,-,15,TRBV2,TGTGCCAGCAGTGAAGCCCGCAGGGTCACAGATACGCAGTATTTT,CASSEARRVTDTQYF
-,TRBJ1-6,TRBD1,13,TRBV30,TGTGCCTGGGTTGGACAGGGAGGTTCACCCCTCCACTTT,CAWVGQGGSPLHF
-,TRBJ1-3,-,15,TRBV5-6,TGTGCCAGCAGCTCCTCCGGGACAACTGGAAACACCATATATTTT,CASSSSGTTGNTIYF
-,TRBJ2-3,TRBD2,16,TRBV28,TGTGCCAGCAGTTCACCAGCGGGAGGCGCCACAGATACGCAGTATTTT,CASSSPAGGATDTQYF
-,TRBJ2-7,-,11,TRBV20-1,TGCAGTGCTAGTTCAGCTTACGAGCAGTACTTC,CSASSAYEQYF
-,TRBJ2-7,-,10,TRBV28,TGTGCCAGCAGTTACTACGAGCAGTACTTC,CASSYYEQYF
-,TRBJ1-1,TRBD1,15,TRBV2,TGTGCCAGCAGTGAAGCGTGGACAGGGGGCACTGAAGCTTTCTTT,CASSEAWTGGTEAFF
few,TRBJ2-2,-,13,TRBV2,TGTGCCAGCAAGTGGACGTCGAACGGGGAGCTGTTTTTT,CASKWTSNGELFF
-,TRBJ2-6,-,16,TRBV18,TGTGCCAGCTCACAGGACAGCCTCTCTGGGGCCAACGTCCTGACTTTC,CASSQDSLSGANVLTF
once,TRBJ2-1,-,13,TRBV5-1,TGCGCCAGCAGCTTTGGTAGAATAGGGGAGCAGTTCTTC,CASSFGRIGEQFF
once,TRBJ2-2,TRBD2,14,TRBV2,TGTGCCAGCAGGCGCGGGAGATCCTCCGGGGAGCTGTTTTTT,CASRRGRSSGELFF
-,TRBJ2-6,-,18,TRBV18,TGTGCCAGCTCACCACGCGGTTCAACAGACTCTGGGGCCAACGTCCTGACTTTC,CASSPRGSTDSGANVLTF
few,TRBJ1-1,-,13,TRBV7-3,TGTGCCAGCAGCCCCTCGGCGAACACTGAAGCTTTCTTT,CASSPSANTEAFF
-,TRBJ2-7,-,14,TRBV7-2,TGTGCCAGCAGCTTAGGGTCTGTCTCCTACGAGCAGTACTTC,CASSLGSVSYEQYF
few,TRBJ2-1,-,18,TRBV28,TGTGCCAGCAGAGCGAGGGGGTTGGGCGGGTACTCCTACAATGAGCAGTTCTTC,CASRARGLGGYSYNEQFF
-,TRBJ2-6,TRBD2,17,TRBV4-2,TGTGCCAGCAGCCAAGATGCGGGGGTAGCTGGGGCCAACGTCCTGACTTTC,CASSQDAGVAGANVLTF
-,TRBJ1-1,TRBD1,14,TRBV10-3,TGTGCCATCAGTGAGGTAGACAGGGGCACTGAAGCTTTCTTT,CAISEVDRGTEAFF
-,TRBJ1-5,-,16,TRBV18,TGTGCCAGCTCACTCTTGGGAGGGAGATCAAATCAGCCCCAGCATTTT,CASSLLGGRSNQPQHF
-,TRBJ2-2,-,13,TRBV29-1,TGCAGCGTTCGGACACTGAACACCGGGGAGCTGTTTTTT,CSVRTLNTGELFF
-,TRBJ1-2,-,12,TRBV5-1,TGCGCCAGCAGCTTGGGAGGGGTTGGCTACACCTTC,CASSLGGVGYTF
-,TRBJ2-7,TRBD2,15,TRBV2,TGTGCCAGCAGGACCCGACTAGCGGGACAATACGAGCAGTACTTC,CASRTRLAGQYEQYF
-,TRBJ1-2,-,15,TRBV28,TGTGCCAGCAGTTTGGAGGTAGGACTCTACTATGGCTACACCTTC,CASSLEVGLYYGYTF
-,TRBJ2-3,TRBD2,15,TRBV2,TGTGCCAGCAGTCCCGGACTAGCGAGCACAGATACGCAGTATTTT,CASSPGLASTDTQYF
-,TRBJ2-1,-,12,TRBV7-2,TGTGCCAGCAGCCCCTGGTCGGGGCTCCAGTTCTTC,CASSPWSGLQFF
-,TRBJ1-2,-,15,TRBV7-2,TGTGCCAGCAGCCGGACTGGGCCAGGGGACTATGGCTACACCTTC,CASSRTGPGDYGYTF
-,TRBJ2-7,-,16,TRBV19,TGTGCCAGTAGTTTAGGGGCTAGCCAGAGCTCCTACGAGCAGTACTTC,CASSLGASQSSYEQYF
-,TRBJ2-2,-,15,TRBV2,TGTGCCAGCAGTTTTAGCGACCCCCTCACCGGGGAGCTGTTTTTT,CASSFSDPLTGELFF
few,TRBJ2-7,TRBD1,16,TRBV5-1,TGCGCCAGCAGCTTGGCTCAGGGGGCGCGGATCGACGAGCAGTACTTC,CASSLAQGARIDEQYF
-,TRBJ1-5,TRBD1,15,TRBV5-1,TGCGCCAGCAGCTCTCGCGGGGGGACAGATCAGCCCCAGCATTTT,CASSSRGGTDQPQHF